This TCR beta chain was recorded in a study of human T cells and chemical hapten exposure. Study-level findings and limits: Versus controls, significantly more large CDR3 similarity clusters arose from expanded TCRs.

Germline V lookup: CDR1 SGDLS, CDR2 YYNGEE. Trimming cost V 2 bases and J 5 bases; bases outside gene matches: 12. The CDR3 loop spans 16 amino acids. As concerns this clonotype: The target antigen is unknown.

This sample's time point: patch test 3, about 24 weeks after DPC sensitization. Documented treatment: therapeutic diphenylcyclopropenone sensitization with weekly scalp DPC. Blood collection happened ahead of applying each patch test. Each cDNA molecule in the library carried unique molecular identifiers. Authors' analysis steps: Per sample, the median was 95,638 TCRs, with values from around 24,000 to 710,000. MiXCR, run by TCRdb on the RACE reads, gives a single entry per CDR3 protein. TCRdb, not the original authors, processed these V and J calls. The sample lists approximately 110,000 distinct CDR3 sequences, nearly 35% seen once, with less than 3% in the top ten.

The chain links TRBV9 to TRBJ2-7, with 8 bases lining up with TRBD1. Sequences were derived from whole blood, sampled in connection with sensitization to the hapten diphenylcyclopropenone (DPC). The sequence came from a man in his forties with alopecia areata. Some clones in this sample may be carry-over from other donors' samples. The CDR3 sequence: CASSVDPGQGNHEQYF. CDR3 coding DNA: TGTGCCAGCAGCGTCGACCCCGGACAGGGCAACCACGAGCAGTACTTC.